A single sample is the source of the 3 T cell receptor beta chains below, sequenced in a study of T cell repertoires in cytomegalovirus infection. These receptors are not linked to any known antigen. MiXCR was run by TCRdb on the reads, yielding one entry per CDR3 protein. In the table there are some 920,000 distinct CDR3 sequences, around 30% of which are singletons. The sequenced sample was cultured CD8+ T cells from PBMCs, obtained from culture after CMV antigen stimulation. The receptors stem from a human donor in good health (CMV status not recorded). Some clones in this sample may be carry-over from other donors' samples.

In its sample, this clonotype was seen many times. V usage is TRBV7-2 and J usage is TRBJ2-3; 10 bases match TRBD2. The V gene end was trimmed by 2 bases and the J gene end by 2 bases; junction bases not matched to a gene: 4. Germline CDR1 is SGHTA and CDR2 is FQGNSA. There are 16 residues in the CDR3. The DNA for the CDR3 is TGTGCCAGCAGCTTAAGAAGCGGGGGGGCCACAGATACGCAGTATTTT. It yields the protein CASSLRSGGATDTQYF.

The chain combines TRBV29-1 with TRBJ2-1, with 8 bases lining up with TRBD2. Germline CDR1 and CDR2: SQVTM and ANQGSEA. J was trimmed by 6 bases and V by 7 bases; bases with no gene match: 11. This CDR3 comprises 14 residues. The CDR3 DNA sequence: TGCAGCGGAGGGGTCGGGGGGGCGGTCAATGAGCAGTTCTTC. Amino acid sequence: CSGGVGGAVNEQFF.

The chain recombines TRBV13 with TRBJ2-3, with 7 bases aligning to TRBD2. Looked up from germline, CDR1 is PRHDT and CDR2 is FYEKMQ (reference sequence). Trimming removed 5 bases from V and 1 base from J; junction bases left unmatched: 6. The CDR3 has 15 amino acids. CDR3 DNA sequence: TGTGCCAGCAGCCACCCGGCGGGGGGCACAGATACGCAGTATTTT. Translating gives CASSHPAGGTDTQYF.